This T cell receptor (beta chain) was identified during a study of shared clonotypes between healthy human individuals. Healthy adults negative for HIV, lacking recent acute infections or vaccinations, served as donors. A word on this clone: Its antigen is not known.

Assay runs were performed at deep level. Under the authors' procedure: For the immunoSEQ data, sequences were junction-only without quality scores, so filtering differed. Only in-frame clones appear in the TCRdb table, and some are missing; sequencing was by immunoSEQ multiplex PCR. The V and J calls and clone size were taken over from that table, and D and trimming were inferred from the DNA. The profile covers under 600,000 clones, with around 81% appearing a single time and around 13% taken by the ten largest. General study results and limits: What limited the represented genetic and exposure-history diversity was the small number of donors.

V lost 6 bases and J lost 7, with 10 bases in between. This CDR3 has 10 amino acids. Germline V gene data show CDR1 as DFQATT and CDR2 as SNEGSKA (reference sequence). V usage is TRBV20-1 and J usage is TRBJ2-7; D is undetermined. This sequence was found in a woman between 35 and 50 years old in good health. Some clones in this sample may be carry-over from other donors' samples. Sample: PBMCs. The CDR3 reads CSAAIIEQYF. The CDR3, as DNA: TGCAGTGCCGCCATTATTGAGCAGTACTTC.